The 13 T cell receptor beta chains in this list originate from one sample, sequenced in a study of human T cells and chemical hapten exposure. Documented time point: patch test 3, about 24 weeks after DPC sensitization. Treatment denoted: therapeutic diphenylcyclopropenone sensitization with weekly scalp DPC. TCRdb itself ran the RACE reads through MiXCR, one entry per CDR3 protein. The sample has tens of thousands of distinct CDR3 sequences, 9.5% to 14% seen once. The source material was whole blood, sampled in connection with sensitization to the hapten diphenylcyclopropenone (DPC). These receptors were taken from a woman aged 45-65 years with alopecia areata. Some clones in this sample may be carry-over from other donors' samples.

In its sample, this clonotype was seen many times. This chain links TRBV7-3 with TRBJ2-6; either TRBD1 or TRBD2 may fit D (5 bases each). Germline CDR1 and CDR2: SGHTA and FQGTGA. V was cut by 5 bases and J by 0 bases, with 11 bases left in between. The CDR3 consists of 16 residues. DNA of the CDR3: TGTGCCAGCAGCCGACCTGGGGGCTCTGGGGCCAACGTCCTGACTTTC. As protein: CASSRPGGSGANVLTF.

The sample holds many counts of this clonotype. This rearrangement joins TRBV5-1 to TRBJ1-5; 7 bases map to TRBD1. V was clipped by 4 bases and J by 0 bases; unmatched bases: 4. Germline V CDR1 and CDR2: SGHRS, YFSETQ. The CDR3 contains 15 residues. This CDR3 is CASSEGAYSNQPQHF. In DNA form, the CDR3 reads TGCGCCAGCAGCGAGGGGGCGTATAGCAATCAGCCCCAGCATTTT.

The chain links TRBV30 to TRBJ2-2; D gene unclear. This CDR3 contains 12 residues. Deletions cut 5 bases from V and 4 bases from J, with 8 bases between. Germline CDR1 and CDR2: GTSNPN and SVGIG (reference sequence). CDR3 loop: CAWASGTGELFF. In nucleotides, the CDR3 is TGTGCCTGGGCTAGTGGCACCGGGGAGCTGTTTTTT.

Worth noting for this clonotype: Possible read error: a much larger clone is one base away. The J gene is TRBJ1-1, the V gene TRBV5-1; D remains ambiguous. CDR1 is SGHRS and CDR2 is YFSETQ in the germline V gene. CDR3 length: 13 residues. CDR3: CASSVIGNPEAFF. The CDR3 DNA reads as TGCGCCAGCAGCGTTATAGGGAACCCTGAAGCTTTCTTT.

This clonotype has just a few counts. This rearrangement joins TRBV29-1 to TRBJ2-7; possibly TRBD2 for D (6 bases). This CDR3 spans 14 amino acids. V was shortened by 7 bases and J by 0 bases, with 16 bases between the two germline ends. Germline lookup yields CDR1 SQVTM and CDR2 ANQGSEA. DNA for the CDR3: TGCAGCGCCCGTGGGGCGGGGAGCTCCTACGAGCAGTACTTC. Protein sequence: CSARGAGSSYEQYF.

The chain uses TRBV18 and TRBJ2-1; TRBD1 aligns across 9 bases. The CDR3 covers 16 residues. J gave up 9 bases and V 3 bases, and 12 bases lay outside the gene matches. Germline V lookup: CDR1 KGHSH, CDR2 LQKENI. CDR3 nucleotide sequence: TGTGCCAGCTCACCCCCCCCTGACAGGGGGTGGGGTGAGCAGTTCTTC. It specifies CASSPPPDRGWGEQFF.

This clonotype was seen a few times. The chain combines TRBV7-8 with TRBJ2-3; D remains ambiguous. Trimming pared 0 bases from V and 7 bases from J, leaving 8 bases between. This CDR3 contains 13 residues. Germline values: CDR1 SGHVS, CDR2 FQNEAQ. The CDR3 DNA is TGTGCCAGCAGCTTAGCGGAAGTTAATACGCAGTATTTT. Amino acids: CASSLAEVNTQYF.

This clonotype has only a few counts. The V and J genes are TRBV5-5 and TRBJ2-1, with D possibly being TRBD1 or TRBD2 (6 bases each). The germline CDR1 and CDR2 sequences are SGHKS and YYEKEE (reference sequence). The CDR3 loop spans 15 amino acids. With 4 bases removed from V and 7 bases from J, the gap between germline ends came to 18 bases. In nucleotides, the CDR3 is TGTGCCAGCAGCCCGGGGGCCCCGGGGCTAAATGAGCAGTTCTTC. It codes for CASSPGAPGLNEQFF.

This clonotype showed up just a few times. The CDR3 bases are TGTGCCAGCAGCTTGAGGCTAGCGGGAGCCTACGAGCAGTACTTC. Translating gives CASSLRLAGAYEQYF. The V gene is TRBV5-4, the J gene TRBJ2-7; 10 nucleotides line up with TRBD2. V lost 1 base, J lost 2 bases, and 3 bases stayed unmatched. The germline V gene has CDR1 SGHNT and CDR2 YYREEE (reference sequence). The CDR3 has 15 residues.

In this sample, this clonotype turned up many times. This sequence joins TRBV12-3 or TRBV12-4 and TRBJ2-7, with TRBD2 as a possible D gene (5 bases). The CDR3 loop spans 15 amino acids. Trimming left V 0 bases short and J 2 bases short, with 11 bases between. The CDR3 DNA is TGTGCCAGCAGTTTAGCCGGGGTTAGGGCCTACGAGCAGTACTTC. Amino acids: CASSLAGVRAYEQYF.

In DNA, the CDR3 is TGTGCCAGCAGTACCAAGGGCAGGGCCTACGAGCAGTACTTC. Its translation is CASSTKGRAYEQYF. V usage is TRBV6-5 and J usage is TRBJ2-7; D possibly corresponds to TRBD1 (5 bases). Germline CDR1 and CDR2: MNHEY and SVGAGI. V shed 5 bases and J shed 2 bases, with 13 bases lying between them. This CDR3 is built from 14 residues.

This clonotype was picked up a small number of times. The DNA of the CDR3 is TGTGCCAGCAGCTTCAACGGTGAAACCTACTACAATGAGCAGTTCTTC. This encodes CASSFNGETYYNEQFF. The chain has TRBV11-2 and TRBJ2-1; D is unclear. The V and J ends lost 3 bases and 3 bases respectively, with 15 bases between them. CDR1 is SGHAT, CDR2 FQNNGV, per germline. The CDR3 totals 16 residues.

This clonotype was seen at least ten times. The chain carries TRBV5-1 and TRBJ1-1; 7 bases line up with TRBD1. J lost 4 bases, V lost 4 bases, and 13 bases had no gene match. The germline gives CDR1 SGHRS, CDR2 YFSETQ. The CDR3 totals 16 residues. In DNA form, the CDR3 reads TGCGCCAGCAGCCCCCTCGGGAGGGGGCGAGGCACTGAAGCTTTCTTT. It encodes CASSPLGRGRGTEAFF.